The 25 T cell receptor beta chains below all came from one sample that was sequenced in a study of T cell responses to AZD1222 COVID-19 vaccine. The repertoire was sequenced with immunoSEQ multiplex PCR; TCRdb's copy has only in-frame clones and lacks some. This table holds 150,000 to 200,000 clones, 88% found once. Sequenced material: peripheral blood, taken 28 days after the second AZD1222 dose. The receptors were gathered from an adult who received the AZD1222 COVID-19 vaccine.

The V call is TRBV7-2, the J call TRBJ1-6; perhaps TRBD1 as D (5 bases). V lost 1 base and J 9 bases, leaving 16 bases between the germline ends. The CDR3 loop spans 16 amino acids. Germline CDR1 and CDR2: SGHTA and FQGNSA. The CDR3 nucleotides read TGTGCCAGCAGCTTAGGGGGGTCTACCGGAGGTTCACCCCTCCACTTT. Protein product: CASSLGGSTGGSPLHF.

The rearrangement links TRBV5-1 to TRBJ1-5; D is possibly TRBD1 (5 bases). Germline CDR1 reads SGHRS; CDR2 reads YFSETQ. V gave up 0 bases and J gave up 7 bases, with 11 bases separating them. CDR3 length equals 14 residues. The CDR3 protein is CASSLEGLGQPQHF. The CDR3 DNA reads TGCGCCAGCAGCTTGGAGGGGTTAGGCCAGCCCCAGCATTTT.

This clone was counted between two and nine times. V and J are TRBV7-3 and TRBJ1-1; 7 positions agree with TRBD1. The CDR3 has 16 amino acids. Germline CDR1 and CDR2: SGHTA and FQGTGA. The J segment lost 11 bases and the V segment lost 2 bases, leaving 17 bases of the junction unmatched. The CDR3 here is CASSLAGGYGSQVAFF. The CDR3 DNA reads TGTGCCAGCAGCTTAGCAGGGGGATACGGATCCCAAGTCGCTTTCTTT.

The gene calls are TRBV2 and TRBJ2-3; D may be TRBD2 (6 bases). From germline, CDR1 is SNHLY and CDR2 FYNNEI. This CDR3 has 15 residues. Trimming cost V 6 bases and J 3 bases, with 16 bases left between them. CDR3 amino acids: CASSPGRVGTDTQYF. In DNA, the CDR3 is TGTGCCAGCAGCCCCGGGAGAGTGGGAACAGATACGCAGTATTTT.

The chain carries TRBV5-4 and TRBJ2-7, with TRBD2 identical over 14 bases. The junction had 5 bases not matched to a gene; V was cut back by 2 bases and J by 4 bases. This CDR3 spans 16 amino acids. Germline loops: CDR1 SGHNT, CDR2 YYREEE (reference sequence). For the CDR3, the DNA is TGTGCCAGCAGCTTAGGAGGGACTAGCGGGAGATACGAGCAGTACTTC. It yields the protein CASSLGGTSGRYEQYF. The full variable domain, its missing parts supplied by reference TRBV5-4 and TRBJ2-7, is ETGVTQSPTHLIKTRGQQVTLRCSSQSGHNTVSWYQQALGQGPQFIFQYYREEENGRGNFPPRFSGLQFPNYSSELNVNALELDDSALYLCASSLGGTSGRYEQYFGPGTRLTVT.

V gene TRBV10-1 combines with J gene TRBJ1-5, with D tentatively TRBD1 (6 bases). The CDR3 is 20 residues long. The V end was cut by 2 bases, the J end by 3 bases, with 26 bases between. The germline CDR1 and CDR2 sequences are WNHNN and SYGVQD (reference sequence). The CDR3 nucleotides are TGCGCCAGCAGTGAGGGGAACGGCATGATCGGGGGGCAAGACAATCAGCCCCAGCATTTT. It yields the protein CASSEGNGMIGGQDNQPQHF.

This clone was counted a single time. The chain links TRBV6-5 to TRBJ2-3, with 8 bases matching TRBD2. Germline loops: CDR1 MNHEY, CDR2 SVGAGI. J was trimmed by 1 base and V by 7 bases; bases with no gene match: 7. This CDR3 has 15 amino acids. The CDR3 DNA sequence: TGTGCCAGCACCCGGGGGCGGGAGGGCACAGATACGCAGTATTTT. Protein sequence: CASTRGREGTDTQYF.

The chain links TRBV4-2 to TRBJ2-1; the match to TRBD1 covers 11 bases. The V segment lost 4 bases and the J segment 13 bases; nucleotides outside the gene matches: 6. Germline CDR1 and CDR2: LGHNA and YNFKEQ. The CDR3 has 13 amino acids. This CDR3 is CASSPGQGAEQFF. DNA for the CDR3: TGTGCCAGCAGCCCCGGACAGGGGGCTGAACAGTTCTTC.

The chain recombines TRBV7-2 with TRBJ1-2; D remains ambiguous. The CDR3 totals 14 residues. Trimming removed 1 base from V and 5 bases from J, with 11 bases in between. Per germline, CDR1 SGHTA and CDR2 FQGNSA. In DNA form, the CDR3 reads TGTGCCAGCAGCTTAGAGGCAGAGCTTTATGGCTACACCTTC. Amino acids: CASSLEAELYGYTF.

The chain couples TRBV28 to TRBJ2-1, with D unresolved. The V end was cut by 3 bases, the J end by 7 bases, with 16 bases between. This CDR3 has 15 amino acids. CDR1 and CDR2 from the germline V gene are MDHEN and SYDVKM. The CDR3, as DNA: TGTGCCAGCAGTTTTCTGGCGGATCCCTCTAATGAGCAGTTCTTC. Encoded protein: CASSFLADPSNEQFF.

This clone was observed a few times. V gene TRBV28 combines with J gene TRBJ1-2, with 10 positions matching TRBD1. This CDR3 is 15 amino acids long. V gave up 8 bases and J gave up 2 bases; unmatched junction bases: 8. Germline V gives CDR1 MDHEN, CDR2 SYDVKM. In nucleotides, the CDR3 is TGTGCCAGCCAACCAGGACAGGGGGGAAACTATGGCTACACCTTC. Its translation is CASQPGQGGNYGYTF.

The chain carries TRBV27 and TRBJ2-7; D gene unclear. Per the germline V gene, CDR1 is MNHEY and CDR2 is SMNVEV (reference sequence). This CDR3 has 12 amino acids. V gave up 8 bases and J gave up 1 base, with 9 bases separating them. In DNA form, the CDR3 reads TGTGCCAGCGGGTTGGGTTCCTACGAGCAGTACTTC. The encoded protein is CASGLGSYEQYF.

CDR3 sequence: CASSGDGPYEQYF. In nucleotides, the CDR3 is TGTGCCAGCAGTGGGGACGGACCCTACGAGCAGTACTTC. This chain uses TRBV2 with TRBJ2-7; D is possibly TRBD1 or TRBD2 (5 bases each). Trimming removed 4 bases at V and 2 bases at J, with 9 bases between. CDR1 is SNHLY, CDR2 FYNNEI, per germline. The CDR3 runs to 13 residues.

The table lists this clone with a few counts. The V call is TRBV28, the J call TRBJ2-7, with D unclear. Germline V gene lookup returns CDR1 MDHEN and CDR2 SYDVKM. The V end was cut by 2 bases, the J end by 3 bases, with 8 bases between. The CDR3 is 13 residues long. The CDR3 loop is CASSLGQVYEQYF. The CDR3 nucleotides read TGTGCCAGCAGTTTAGGGCAGGTCTACGAGCAGTACTTC.

This chain joins TRBV28 and TRBJ2-2; no clear D gene. V was shortened by 5 bases and J by 4 bases, with 11 bases between the two germline ends. CDR1 MDHEN and CDR2 SYDVKM come from the germline V gene. CDR3 size: 14 residues. CDR3: CASSPISVTGELFF. Written as DNA, the CDR3 is TGTGCCAGCAGTCCCATTTCGGTCACCGGGGAGCTGTTTTTT. The complete variable domain, with remaining parts taken from reference TRBV28 and TRBJ2-2, reads DVKVTQSSRYLVKRTGEKVFLECVQDMDHENMFWYRQDPGLGLRLIYFSYDVKMKEKGDIPEGYSVSREKKERFSLILESASTNQTSMYLCASSPISVTGELFFGEGSRLTVL.

This sequence joins TRBV7-2 and TRBJ2-1; no clear D. Germline-derived CDR1 and CDR2 are SGHTA and FQGNSA. The germline V and J ends were trimmed by 3 bases and 5 bases, with 8 bases remaining between them. The CDR3 covers 13 residues. The CDR3 bases are TGTGCCAGCAGCTTCTCCCGGAACAATGAGCAGTTCTTC. Protein product: CASSFSRNNEQFF.

DNA for the CDR3: TGTGCCAGCAGCCGGGGTCAGCCCCAGCATTTT. As protein: CASSRGQPQHF. This sequence joins TRBV21-1 and TRBJ1-5. TRBV21-1 is tagged as a pseudogene. The CDR3 totals 11 residues.

The gene calls are TRBV7-2 and TRBJ1-1; a possible D gene is TRBD1 (6 bases). The CDR3 length is 14 residues. Germline V gene lookup returns CDR1 SGHTA and CDR2 FQGNSA. The germline V and J ends were trimmed by 6 bases and 1 base, with 12 bases remaining between them. CDR3 amino acids: CASRNRDRNTEAFF. CDR3 nucleotide sequence: TGTGCCAGCAGGAACAGGGACCGGAACACTGAAGCTTTCTTT.

This clone was detected only a few times. The genes are TRBV18 and TRBJ2-1, with 12 bases aligning to TRBD2. This CDR3 contains 18 residues. Germline CDR1 and CDR2: KGHSH and LQKENI. The trim removed 3 bases at V and 1 base at J, leaving 7 bases unmatched. The CDR3 spells CASSPLPGTSGSYNEQFF. CDR3 sequence (DNA): TGTGCCAGCTCACCCCTACCGGGGACTAGCGGGTCCTACAATGAGCAGTTCTTC.

This rearrangement joins TRBV5-1 to TRBJ2-1; TRBD2 matches 10 bases. CDR1 is SGHRS and CDR2 is YFSETQ in the germline V gene. The trim removed 0 bases at V and 5 bases at J, leaving 2 bases unmatched. The CDR3 extends over 15 amino acids. This chain's CDR3 is CASSLGTSGNNEQFF. The CDR3 DNA sequence: TGCGCCAGCAGCTTGGGGACTAGCGGTAACAATGAGCAGTTCTTC.

This rearrangement joins TRBV6-5 to TRBJ1-6; D ambiguous. Trimming took 11 bases from V and 10 from J, leaving 15 bases between them. Germline V CDR1 and CDR2: MNHEY, SVGAGI. The CDR3 totals 12 residues. The CDR3 reads CASAGRGSPLHF. CDR3 in DNA: TGTGCCTCGGCGGGTCGGGGATCACCCCTCCACTTT.

The gene calls are TRBV28 and TRBJ2-1; possibly TRBD2 for D (5 bases). V gave up 5 bases and J gave up 6 bases, with 20 bases separating them. Germline assignment: CDR1 MDHEN and CDR2 SYDVKM. This CDR3 is 16 amino acids long. The CDR3 DNA sequence: TGTGCCAGCAGTCCCCACCCCTCCCTAGCTCGCAATGAGCAGTTCTTC. This encodes CASSPHPSLARNEQFF.

V usage is TRBV5-4 and J usage is TRBJ2-4; TRBD1 is a possible D gene (5 bases). The CDR3 sequence is 15 residues long. The germline V gene has CDR1 SGHNT and CDR2 YYREEE (reference sequence). V was clipped by 6 bases and J by 0 bases, with 13 bases between them. The CDR3 sequence is CASTPSTGAKNIQYF. CDR3 DNA sequence: TGTGCCAGCACCCCGAGTACAGGAGCCAAAAACATTCAGTACTTC.

V usage is TRBV27 and J usage is TRBJ1-1, with D possibly TRBD1 on 5 matching bases. Germline V lookup: CDR1 MNHEY, CDR2 SMNVEV (reference sequence). Trimming left V 3 bases short and J 6 bases short, with 11 bases between. The CDR3 totals 13 residues. The CDR3 coding sequence is TGTGCCAGCAGTTTTCAGGGAGGGGCTGAAGCTTTCTTT. It yields the protein CASSFQGGAEAFF.

A word on this clone: Other DNA sequences in this specimen translate into the identical CDR3. The V gene is TRBV12-3 or TRBV12-4, the J gene TRBJ2-1, with D unclear. The V gene lost 2 bases and the J gene lost 6 bases, with 8 bases spanning the gap. The CDR3 loop spans 13 amino acids. For the CDR3, the DNA is TGTGCCAGCAGTTTATCGACTTTCAATGAGCAGTTCTTC. Amino acids: CASSLSTFNEQFF.